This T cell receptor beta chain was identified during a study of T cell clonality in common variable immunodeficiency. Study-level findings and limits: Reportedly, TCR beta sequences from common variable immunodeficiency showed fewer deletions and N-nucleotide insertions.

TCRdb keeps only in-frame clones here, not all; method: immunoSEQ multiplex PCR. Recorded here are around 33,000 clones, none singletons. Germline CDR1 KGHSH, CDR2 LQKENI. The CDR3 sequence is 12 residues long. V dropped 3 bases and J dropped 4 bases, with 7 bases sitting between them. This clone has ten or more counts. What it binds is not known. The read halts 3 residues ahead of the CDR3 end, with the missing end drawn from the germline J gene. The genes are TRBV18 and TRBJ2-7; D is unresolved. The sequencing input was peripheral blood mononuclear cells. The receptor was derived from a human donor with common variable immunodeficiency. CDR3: CASSPEGYEQYF. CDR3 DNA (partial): TGTGCCAGCTCACCGGAAGGGTACGAG.